The TCR beta chain described here comes from a study of ipilimumab plus nivolumab after autologous stem cell transplantation. A few counts support this clone. The protocol was immunoSEQ multiplex PCR, while the TCRdb copy is restricted to in-frame clones and leaves out a portion. The sample consists of around 15,000 clones, more than 65% of them appearing once. Patients got ipilimumab 1 mg/kg beginning 14 to 28 days post-transplant. The V gene end was trimmed by 2 bases and the J gene end by 4 bases; junction bases not matched to a gene: 15. The germline V gene encodes CDR1 KGHSY and CDR2 FQNENV. The CDR3 spans 18 residues.

The chain links TRBV16 to TRBJ1-1; 8 bases fit TRBD1. Source: PBMCs, taken in a trial of ipilimumab plus nivolumab as post-transplant consolidation. The TCR originated in a male donor with diffuse large B-cell lymphoma. The chain's CDR3 is CASSQMSTGGGQSTEAFF. The CDR3 DNA is TGTGCCAGCAGCCAAATGAGCACAGGGGGGGGGCAGAGCACTGAAGCTTTCTTT.